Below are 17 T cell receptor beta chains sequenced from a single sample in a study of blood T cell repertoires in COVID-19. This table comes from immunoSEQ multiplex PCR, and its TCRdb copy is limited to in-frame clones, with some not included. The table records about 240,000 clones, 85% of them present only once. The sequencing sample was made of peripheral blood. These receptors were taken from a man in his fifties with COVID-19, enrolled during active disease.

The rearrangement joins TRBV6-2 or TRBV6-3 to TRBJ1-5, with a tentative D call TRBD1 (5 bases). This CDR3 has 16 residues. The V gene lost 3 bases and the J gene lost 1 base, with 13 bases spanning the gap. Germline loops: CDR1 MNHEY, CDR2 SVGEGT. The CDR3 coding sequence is TGTGCCAGCAGTTATTTTGCGGGGCTCAGCAATCAGCCCCAGCATTTT. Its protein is CASSYFAGLSNQPQHF.

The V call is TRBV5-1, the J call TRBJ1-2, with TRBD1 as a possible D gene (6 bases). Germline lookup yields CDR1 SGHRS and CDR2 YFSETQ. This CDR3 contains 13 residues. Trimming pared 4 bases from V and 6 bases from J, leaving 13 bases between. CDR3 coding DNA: TGCGCCAGCAGCCCACAGGGTTTTGATGGCTACACCTTC. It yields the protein CASSPQGFDGYTF.

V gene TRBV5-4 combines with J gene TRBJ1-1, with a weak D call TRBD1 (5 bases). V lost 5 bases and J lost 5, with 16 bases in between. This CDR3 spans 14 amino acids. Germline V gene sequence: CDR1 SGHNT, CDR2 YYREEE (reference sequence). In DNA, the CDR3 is TGTGCCAGCAGACCCAGCGGGGGGAAGACTGAAGCTTTCTTT. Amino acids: CASRPSGGKTEAFF.

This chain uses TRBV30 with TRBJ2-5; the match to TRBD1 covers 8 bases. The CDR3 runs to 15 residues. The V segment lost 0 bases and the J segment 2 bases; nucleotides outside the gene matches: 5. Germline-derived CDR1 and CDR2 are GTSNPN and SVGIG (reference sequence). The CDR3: CAWSVARGRQETQYF. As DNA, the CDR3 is TGTGCCTGGAGTGTTGCCAGGGGGCGACAAGAGACCCAGTACTTC.

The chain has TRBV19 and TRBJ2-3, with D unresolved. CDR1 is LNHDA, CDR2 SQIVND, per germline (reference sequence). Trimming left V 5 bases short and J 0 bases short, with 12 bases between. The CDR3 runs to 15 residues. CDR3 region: CASSQRYSSTDTQYF. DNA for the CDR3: TGTGCCAGTAGTCAGCGCTACTCTAGCACAGATACGCAGTATTTT. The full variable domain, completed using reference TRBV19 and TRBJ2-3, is DGGITQSPKYLFRKEGQNVTLSCEQNLNHDAMYWYRQDPGQGLRLIYYSQIVNDFQKGDIAEGYSVSREKKESFPLTVTSAQKNPTAFYLCASSQRYSSTDTQYFGPGTRLTVL.

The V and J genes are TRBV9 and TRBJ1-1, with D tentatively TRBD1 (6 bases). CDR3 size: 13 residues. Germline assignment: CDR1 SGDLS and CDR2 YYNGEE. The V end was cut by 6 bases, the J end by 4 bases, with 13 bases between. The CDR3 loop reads CASNPAGVTEAFF. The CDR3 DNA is TGTGCCAGCAACCCGGCAGGGGTCACTGAAGCTTTCTTT.

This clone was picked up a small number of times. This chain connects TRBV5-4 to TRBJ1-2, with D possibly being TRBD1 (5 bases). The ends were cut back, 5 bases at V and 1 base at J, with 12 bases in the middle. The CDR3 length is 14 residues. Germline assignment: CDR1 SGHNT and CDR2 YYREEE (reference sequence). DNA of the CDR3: TGTGCCAGCAGATCGCAGGGAGGTAACTATGGCTACACCTTC. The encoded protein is CASRSQGGNYGYTF. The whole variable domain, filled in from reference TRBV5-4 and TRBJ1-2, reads ETGVTQSPTHLIKTRGQQVTLRCSSQSGHNTVSWYQQALGQGPQFIFQYYREEENGRGNFPPRFSGLQFPNYSSELNVNALELDDSALYLCASRSQGGNYGYTFGSGTRLTVV.

In nucleotides, the CDR3 is TGTGCCAGCAGCTTACGGAGGACCGGGGAGCTGTTTTTT. This encodes CASSLRRTGELFF. The chain is built from TRBV11-2 and TRBJ2-2, with a possible D match to TRBD2 (5 bases). V was clipped by 2 bases and J by 5 bases, with 6 bases between them. Germline assignment: CDR1 SGHAT and CDR2 FQNNGV. This CDR3 has 13 residues.

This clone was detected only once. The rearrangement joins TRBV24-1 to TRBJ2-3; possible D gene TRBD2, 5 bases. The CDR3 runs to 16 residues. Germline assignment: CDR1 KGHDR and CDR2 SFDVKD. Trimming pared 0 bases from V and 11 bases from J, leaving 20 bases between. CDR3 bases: TGTGCCACCAGTGATTTGGAGGGCAGGCCCGAGATAGGGCAGTATTTT. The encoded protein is CATSDLEGRPEIGQYF.

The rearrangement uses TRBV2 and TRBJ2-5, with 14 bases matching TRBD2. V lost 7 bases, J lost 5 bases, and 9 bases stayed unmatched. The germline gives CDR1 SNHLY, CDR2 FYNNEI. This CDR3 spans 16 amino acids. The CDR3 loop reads CASTYGLAGGSETQYF. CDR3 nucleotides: TGTGCCAGCACCTACGGACTAGCGGGGGGTTCTGAGACCCAGTACTTC.

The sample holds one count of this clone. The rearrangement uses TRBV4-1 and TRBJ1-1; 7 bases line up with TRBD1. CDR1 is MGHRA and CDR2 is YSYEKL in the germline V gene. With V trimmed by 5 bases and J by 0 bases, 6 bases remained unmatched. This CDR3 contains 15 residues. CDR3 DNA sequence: TGCGCCAGCAGCTACGCGACAGGGATGAACACTGAAGCTTTCTTT. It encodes CASSYATGMNTEAFF.

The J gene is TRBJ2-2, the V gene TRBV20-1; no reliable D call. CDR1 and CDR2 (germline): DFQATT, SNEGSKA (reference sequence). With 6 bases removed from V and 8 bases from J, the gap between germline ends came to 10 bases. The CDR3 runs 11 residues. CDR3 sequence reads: CSAPVLGELFF. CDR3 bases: TGCAGTGCCCCTGTACTGGGGGAGCTGTTTTTT.

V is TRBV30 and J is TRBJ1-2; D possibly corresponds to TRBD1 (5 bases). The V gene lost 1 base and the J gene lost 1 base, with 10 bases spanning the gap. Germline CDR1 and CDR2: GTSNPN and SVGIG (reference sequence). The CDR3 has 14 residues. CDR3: CAWSARQHNYGYTF. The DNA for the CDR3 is TGTGCCTGGAGTGCCCGACAGCATAACTATGGCTACACCTTC. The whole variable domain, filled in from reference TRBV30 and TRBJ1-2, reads SQTIHQWPATLVQPVGSPLSLECTVEGTSNPNLYWYRQAAGRGLQLLFYSVGIGQISSEVPQNLSASRPQDRQFILSSKKLLLSDSGFYLCAWSARQHNYGYTFGSGTRLTVV.

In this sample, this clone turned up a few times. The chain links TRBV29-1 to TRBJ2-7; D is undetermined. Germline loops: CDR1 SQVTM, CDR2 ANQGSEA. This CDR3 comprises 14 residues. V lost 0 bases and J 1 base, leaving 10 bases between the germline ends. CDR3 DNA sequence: TGCAGCGTTGAAGATGAGAATACTTCCTACGAGCAGTACTTC. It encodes CSVEDENTSYEQYF.

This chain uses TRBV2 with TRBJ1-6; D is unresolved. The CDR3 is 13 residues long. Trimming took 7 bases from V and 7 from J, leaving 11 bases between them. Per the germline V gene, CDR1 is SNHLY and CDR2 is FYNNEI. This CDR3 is CASNGDPNSPLHF. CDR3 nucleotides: TGTGCCAGCAACGGAGATCCAAATTCACCCCTCCACTTT.

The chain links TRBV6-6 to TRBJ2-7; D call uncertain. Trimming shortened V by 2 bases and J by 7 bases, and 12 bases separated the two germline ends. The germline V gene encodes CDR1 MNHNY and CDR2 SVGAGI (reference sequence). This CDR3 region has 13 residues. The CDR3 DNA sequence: TGTGCCAGCAGTTACGGGCCTTTCACTGAGCAGTACTTC. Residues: CASSYGPFTEQYF.

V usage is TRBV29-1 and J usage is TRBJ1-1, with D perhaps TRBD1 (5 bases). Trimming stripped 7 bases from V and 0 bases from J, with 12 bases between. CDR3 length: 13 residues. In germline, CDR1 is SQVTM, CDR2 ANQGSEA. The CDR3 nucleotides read TGCAGCGGGGGGTTTACTATGAACACTGAAGCTTTCTTT. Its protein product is CSGGFTMNTEAFF.